This section outlines one T cell receptor beta chain sequence together with its context. Between the trimmed V and J ends, which lost 1 base and 5 bases, there was a span of 14 bases. This CDR3 comprises 15 residues. In germline, CDR1 is ENHRY, CDR2 SYGVKD. Healthy HIV-negative adults with no recent acute infections or vaccinations were recruited as donors. At deep level, the assay was performed. Sorted-subset replicate PCRs used 200 ng DNA, 30,000 or so T cell genomes. The table came from immunoSEQ multiplex PCR; TCRdb's copy has only in-frame clones and leaves some out. The repertoire holds more than 2 million clones, approximately 96% seen once, with less than 0.15% in the top ten. This specimen belongs to a study of shared clonotypes between healthy human individuals.

The chain joins TRBV10-3 to TRBJ1-2; no firm D call. The TCR comes from a man aged 18 to 30 in good health. Sequencing was carried out using naive CD4+ T cells sorted from blood. Subset specified: CD45RA+ positively selected. CDR3 amino acids: CAISEFAQAGYGYTF. The DNA for the CDR3 is TGTGCCATCAGTGAGTTTGCACAAGCAGGATATGGCTACACCTTC.